This T cell receptor (beta chain) was identified during a study of blood T cell repertoires in COVID-19. Across the whole study: Sites in the United States, Italy and Spain provided acute and convalescent COVID-19 samples. Sources were T cells, B-cell-depleted T cells, or PBMCs; the material itself was cDNA or gDNA.

Per the study methods: Estimation of nucleated cell counts relied on the amplification of reference gene primers. Libraries were prepared by immunoSEQ multiplex PCR; TCRdb keeps only in-frame clonotypes and omits some of them. V, J and clone size are those of that table, while D and trimming were read from the DNA. Here the sample spans about 47,000 clones, 68% being singletons. Germline-derived CDR1 and CDR2 are MDHEN and SYDVKM. CDR3 length: 16 residues. V was pared by 3 bases and J by 0 bases, with 5 bases of the junction left unmatched. Sample: peripheral blood. This clonotype was sampled from an older woman with acute or convalescent COVID-19. This rearrangement joins TRBV28 to TRBJ2-5; 9 nucleotides align to TRBD2. The CDR3 reads CASSLRLAGYQETQYF. DNA for the CDR3: TGTGCCAGCAGTTTGCGTCTAGCGGGGTACCAAGAGACCCAGTACTTC. Full variable domain (missing parts from reference TRBV28 and TRBJ2-5): DVKVTQSSRYLVKRTGEKVFLECVQDMDHENMFWYRQDPGLGLRLIYFSYDVKMKEKGDIPEGYSVSREKKERFSLILESASTNQTSMYLCASSLRLAGYQETQYFGPGTRLLVL.